This T cell receptor beta chain was found in a study of immune evolution from preneoplasia to lung adenocarcinoma. Broader study findings: Later-stage lesions seemingly showed higher T cell density and diversity than normal lung.

Each case's diagnosis was confirmed by two pathologists on H&E. The V end lost 4 bases, the J end lost 2 bases, and 9 bases lay between the germline ends. The CDR3 is made up of 14 amino acids. Germline CDR1 reads MDHEN; CDR2 reads SYDVKM. Profiling relied on immunoSEQ multiplex PCR, and the TCRdb table lists in-frame clones only, not all of them. The sample holds 8,800 or so clones, 65% to 85% seen once. This clone was counted between two and nine times. No antigen is known for it. This receptor was identified in a person aged 70 to 85 with lung adenocarcinoma. This rearrangement joins TRBV28 to TRBJ1-5; D gene ambiguous. What was sequenced was FFPE adjacent normal lung tissue. The DNA of the CDR3 is TGTGCCAGCAGTTGGGGTTTGGGCAATCAGCCCCAGCATTTT. Residues: CASSWGLGNQPQHF.